The entry that follows covers one T cell receptor (beta chain) sequence. Its antigen is not identified. The healthy adult donors were HIV-negative and reported no recent acute infections or vaccinations. This specimen comes from a study of shared clonotypes between healthy human individuals. The study, taken as a whole, reports: Non-shared clonotypes had lower generation probabilities than those shared by all four donors.

The germline V and J ends were trimmed by 2 bases and 6 bases, with 10 bases remaining between them. Germline V lookup: CDR1 SQVTM, CDR2 ANQGSEA. This CDR3 is built from 12 residues. The deep-level immunoSEQ assay was used. Using 200 ng DNA, tens of thousands of T cell genomes, the sorted-subset replicate PCRs were run. The method was immunoSEQ multiplex PCR; TCRdb's version includes in-frame clones alone and lacks a portion of them. Of 2 million to 2.5 million clones in the sample, more than 80% were seen once. This TCR was sampled from a young man in good health. Some clones in this sample may be carry-over from other donors' samples. This chain joins TRBV29-1 and TRBJ1-1; no firm D call. Sequences were obtained from naive CD4+ T cells from PBMCs. The subset was: CD45RA+ positively selected. For the CDR3, the DNA is TGCAGCGTTGAACCCCCAAGGGCTGAAGCTTTCTTT. This gives the protein CSVEPPRAEAFF. The variable domain in full, completed from reference TRBV29-1 and TRBJ1-1, reads SAVISQKPSRDICQRGTSLTIQCQVDSQVTMMFWYRQQPGQSLTLIATANQGSEATYESGFVIDKFPISRPNLTFSTLTVSNMSPEDSSIYLCSVEPPRAEAFFGQGTRLTVV.